This entry describes one TCR beta chain. The antigen is undetermined. This specimen belongs to a study of T cell responses to AZD1222 COVID-19 vaccine. The study, taken as a whole, reports: Among vaccine-associated CD4 TCRs, coverage spanned spike, with dominance at 160-218 and 743-854. Epitopes outside B.1.351 and B.1.1.7 mutated regions reportedly drew nearly half of spike TCRs.

CDR1 is MGHRA, CDR2 YSYEKL, per germline. Between the trimmed V and J ends, which lost 4 bases and 4 bases, there was a span of 37 bases. This CDR3 spans 22 amino acids. The analysis combined second doses at about 4 or about 12 weeks. The repertoire was sequenced with immunoSEQ multiplex PCR; TCRdb's copy has only in-frame clones and lacks some. The sample lists about 88,000 clones, 90% occurring once. The receptor's source is an adult who received the AZD1222 COVID-19 vaccine. The sample here was peripheral blood, taken 28 days after the second AZD1222 dose. The chain links TRBV4-1 to TRBJ1-1; perhaps TRBD1 as D (5 bases). The CDR3 sequence is CASSLRRYDSGTGGSLGTEAFF. CDR3 DNA sequence: TGCGCCAGCAGCCTTCGAAGGTATGATTCGGGGACGGGGGGAAGTTTGGGCACTGAAGCTTTCTTT.